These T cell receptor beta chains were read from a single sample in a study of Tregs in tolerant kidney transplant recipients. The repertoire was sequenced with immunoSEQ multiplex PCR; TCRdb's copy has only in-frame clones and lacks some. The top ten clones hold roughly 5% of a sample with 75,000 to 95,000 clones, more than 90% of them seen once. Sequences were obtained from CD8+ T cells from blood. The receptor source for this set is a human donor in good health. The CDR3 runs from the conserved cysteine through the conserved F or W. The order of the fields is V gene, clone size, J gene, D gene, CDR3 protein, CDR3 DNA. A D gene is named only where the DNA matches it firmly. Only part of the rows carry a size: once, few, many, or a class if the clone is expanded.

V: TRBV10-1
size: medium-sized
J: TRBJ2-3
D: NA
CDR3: CASSSGASDTDTQYF
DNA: TGCGCCAGCAGTTCTGGTGCTTCGGACACAGATACGCAGTATTTT

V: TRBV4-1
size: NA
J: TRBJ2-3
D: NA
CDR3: CASSQDSAASSTDTQYF
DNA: TGCGCCAGCAGCCAAGATTCGGCGGCAAGCAGCACAGATACGCAGTATTTT

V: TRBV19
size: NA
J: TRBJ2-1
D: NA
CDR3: CASSRGDEQFF
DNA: TGTGCCAGTAGTAGGGGGGATGAGCAGTTCTTC

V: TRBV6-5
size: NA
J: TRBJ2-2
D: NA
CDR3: CASSYPDLTGELFF
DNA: TGTGCCAGCAGTTACCCAGACTTAACCGGGGAGCTGTTTTTT

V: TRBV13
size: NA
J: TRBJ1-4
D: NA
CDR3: CASSLEGLGTSEKLFF
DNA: TGTGCCAGCAGCTTAGAAGGGCTGGGGACAAGTGAAAAACTGTTTTTT

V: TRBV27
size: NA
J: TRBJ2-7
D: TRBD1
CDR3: CASRQGAYYEQYF
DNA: TGTGCCAGCAGGCAGGGGGCCTACTACGAGCAGTACTTC

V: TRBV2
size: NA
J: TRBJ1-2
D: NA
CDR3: CASSDGGHGYTF
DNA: TGTGCCAGCAGTGACGGGGGGCATGGCTACACCTTC

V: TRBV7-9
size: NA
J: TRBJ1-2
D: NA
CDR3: CASSLAAVPRKGYTF
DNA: TGTGCCAGCAGCTTAGCTGCAGTACCGAGGAAAGGCTACACCTTC

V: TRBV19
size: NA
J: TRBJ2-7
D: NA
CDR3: CASSIVGDVEQYF
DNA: TGTGCCAGTAGTATAGTAGGGGACGTCGAGCAGTACTTC

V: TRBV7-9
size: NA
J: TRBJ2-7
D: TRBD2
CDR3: CASSPGGNPSYEQYF
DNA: TGTGCCAGCAGCCCGGGGGGAAATCCCTCCTACGAGCAGTACTTC

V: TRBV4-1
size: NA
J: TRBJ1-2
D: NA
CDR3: CASSQISRFNYGYTF
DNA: TGCGCCAGCAGCCAAATCAGCCGTTTTAACTATGGCTACACCTTC

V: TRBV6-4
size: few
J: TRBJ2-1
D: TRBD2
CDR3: CASSDSSGINEQFF
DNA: TGTGCCAGCAGTGACTCTAGCGGGATAAATGAGCAGTTCTTC

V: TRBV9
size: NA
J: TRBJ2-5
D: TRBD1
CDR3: CASSQTNRGPYWETQYF
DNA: TGTGCCAGCAGCCAGACTAACAGGGGCCCTTACTGGGAGACCCAGTACTTC

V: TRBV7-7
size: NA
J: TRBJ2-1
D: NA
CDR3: CASSPFMGYNEQFF
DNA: TGTGCTAGCAGCCCCTTTATGGGTTACAATGAGCAGTTCTTC

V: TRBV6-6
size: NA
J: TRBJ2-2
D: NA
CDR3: CASSLNTGELFF
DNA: TGTGCCAGCAGTCTAAACACCGGGGAGCTGTTTTTT

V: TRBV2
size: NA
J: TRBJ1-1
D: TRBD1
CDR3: CASIPTGGAEAFF
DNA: TGTGCCAGCATCCCCACAGGGGGCGCGGAAGCTTTCTTT

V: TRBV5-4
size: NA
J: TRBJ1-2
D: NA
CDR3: CASSTRYSFYGYTF
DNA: TGTGCCAGCAGCACCAGGTATTCTTTCTATGGCTACACCTTC

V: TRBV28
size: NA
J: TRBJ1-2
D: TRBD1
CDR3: CASSSLTTRDRLYGYTF
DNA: TGTGCCAGCAGCAGTTTGACTACCCGGGACAGGCTTTATGGCTACACCTTC

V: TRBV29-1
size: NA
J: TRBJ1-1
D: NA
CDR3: CSVRYRDTEAFF
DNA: TGCAGCGTAAGATACAGGGACACTGAAGCTTTCTTT

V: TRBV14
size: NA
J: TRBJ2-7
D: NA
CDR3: CASSQGSVEQYF
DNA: TGTGCCAGCAGCCAAGGCTCCGTCGAGCAGTACTTC

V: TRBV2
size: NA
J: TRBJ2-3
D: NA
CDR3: CASSPNPDPSWADTQYF
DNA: TGTGCCAGCAGCCCCAATCCAGACCCGAGTTGGGCAGATACGCAGTATTTT

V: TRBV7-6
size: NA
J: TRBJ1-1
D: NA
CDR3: CASSDERGLNTEAFF
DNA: TGTGCCAGCAGCGACGAAAGGGGCTTGAACACTGAAGCTTTCTTT

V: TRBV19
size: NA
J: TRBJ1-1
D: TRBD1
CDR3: CASRLQGVRTEAFF
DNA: TGTGCCAGTAGGTTACAGGGGGTAAGGACTGAAGCTTTCTTT

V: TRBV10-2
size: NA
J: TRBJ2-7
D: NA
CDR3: CASSNGRVYEQYF
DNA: TGCGCCAGCTCGAACGGACGGGTCTACGAGCAGTACTTC

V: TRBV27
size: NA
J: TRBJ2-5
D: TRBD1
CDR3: CASSWTGQETQYF
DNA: TGTGCCAGCAGTTGGACAGGCCAAGAGACCCAGTACTTC

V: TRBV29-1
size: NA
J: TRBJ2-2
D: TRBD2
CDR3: CSVIATSKAGELFF
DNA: TGCAGCGTTATTGCGACTAGCAAGGCCGGGGAGCTGTTTTTT

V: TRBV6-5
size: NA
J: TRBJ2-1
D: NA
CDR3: CASSYSPRGNEQFF
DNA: TGTGCCAGCAGTTACTCGCCCCGCGGCAATGAGCAGTTCTTC

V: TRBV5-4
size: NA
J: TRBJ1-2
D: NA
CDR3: CASSLGSTRWGYTF
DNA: TGTGCCAGCAGCTTGGGGAGCACCCGGTGGGGCTACACCTTC

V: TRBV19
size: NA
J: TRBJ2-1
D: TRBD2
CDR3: CASSHLVRAGGPGYNEQFF
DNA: TGTGCCAGTAGTCACCTTGTTAGAGCGGGGGGGCCCGGTTACAATGAGCAGTTCTTC